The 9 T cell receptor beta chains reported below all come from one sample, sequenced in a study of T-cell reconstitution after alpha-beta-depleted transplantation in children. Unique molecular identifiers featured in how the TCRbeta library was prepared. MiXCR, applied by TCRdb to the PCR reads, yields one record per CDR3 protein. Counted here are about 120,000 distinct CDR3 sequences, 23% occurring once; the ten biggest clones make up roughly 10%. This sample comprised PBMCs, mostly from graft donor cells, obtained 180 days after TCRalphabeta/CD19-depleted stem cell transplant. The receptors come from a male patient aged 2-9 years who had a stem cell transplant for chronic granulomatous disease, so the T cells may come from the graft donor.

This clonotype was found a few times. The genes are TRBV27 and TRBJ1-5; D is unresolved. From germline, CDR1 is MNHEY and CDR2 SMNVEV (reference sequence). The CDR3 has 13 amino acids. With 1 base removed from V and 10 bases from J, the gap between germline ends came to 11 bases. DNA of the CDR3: TGTGCCAGCAGTTTATTCCCGGGCCGTCCCCAGCATTTT. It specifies CASSLFPGRPQHF.

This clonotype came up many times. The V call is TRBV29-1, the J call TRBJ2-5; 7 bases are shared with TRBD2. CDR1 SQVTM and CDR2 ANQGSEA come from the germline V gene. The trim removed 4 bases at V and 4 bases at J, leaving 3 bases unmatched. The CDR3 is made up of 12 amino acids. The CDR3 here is CSVGGGRETQYF. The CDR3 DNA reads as TGCAGCGTTGGGGGAGGGAGAGAGACCCAGTACTTC.

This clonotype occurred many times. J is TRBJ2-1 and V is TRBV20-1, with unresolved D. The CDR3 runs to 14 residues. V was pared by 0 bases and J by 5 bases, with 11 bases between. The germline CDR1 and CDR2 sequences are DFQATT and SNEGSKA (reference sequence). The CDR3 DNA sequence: TGCAGTGCTAGAGATCTTGGCGGACACAATGAGCAGTTCTTC. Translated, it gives CSARDLGGHNEQFF.

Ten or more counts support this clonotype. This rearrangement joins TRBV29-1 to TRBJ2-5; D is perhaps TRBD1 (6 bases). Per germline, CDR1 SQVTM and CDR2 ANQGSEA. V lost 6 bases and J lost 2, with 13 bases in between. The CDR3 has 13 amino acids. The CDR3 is CSVVRGLQETQYF. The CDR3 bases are TGCAGCGTCGTCAGGGGATTACAAGAGACCCAGTACTTC.

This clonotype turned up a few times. CDR3 loop: CASSYGGKSSYEQYF. The CDR3 DNA sequence: TGTGCCAGCAGTTACGGAGGGAAAAGCTCCTACGAGCAGTACTTC. The chain employs TRBV6-5 and TRBJ2-7; tentative D call: TRBD2 (6 bases). The CDR3 consists of 15 residues. Germline CDR1 MNHEY, CDR2 SVGAGI. Trimming stripped 2 bases from V and 0 bases from J, with 11 bases between.

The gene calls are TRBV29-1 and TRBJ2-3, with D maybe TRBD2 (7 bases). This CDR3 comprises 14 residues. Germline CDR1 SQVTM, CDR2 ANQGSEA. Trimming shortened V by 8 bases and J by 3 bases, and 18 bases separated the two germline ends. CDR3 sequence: CSSGGGAETDTQYF. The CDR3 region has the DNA TGCAGCTCTGGAGGGGGGGCCGAAACAGATACGCAGTATTTT.

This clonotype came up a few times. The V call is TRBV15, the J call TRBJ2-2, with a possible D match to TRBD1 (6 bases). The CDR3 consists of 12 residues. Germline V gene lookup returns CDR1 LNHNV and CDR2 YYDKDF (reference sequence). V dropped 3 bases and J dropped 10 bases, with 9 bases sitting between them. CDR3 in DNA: TGTGCCACCAGCAGGGGACAAAAGGAGCTGTTTTTT. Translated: CATSRGQKELFF.

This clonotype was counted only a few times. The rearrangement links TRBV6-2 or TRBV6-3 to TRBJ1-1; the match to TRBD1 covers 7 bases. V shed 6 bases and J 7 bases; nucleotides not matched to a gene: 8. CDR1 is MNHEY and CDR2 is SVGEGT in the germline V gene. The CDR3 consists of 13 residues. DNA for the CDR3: TGTGCCAGCAGCCAGACAGGGACGAGTGAAGCTTTCTTT. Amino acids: CASSQTGTSEAFF.

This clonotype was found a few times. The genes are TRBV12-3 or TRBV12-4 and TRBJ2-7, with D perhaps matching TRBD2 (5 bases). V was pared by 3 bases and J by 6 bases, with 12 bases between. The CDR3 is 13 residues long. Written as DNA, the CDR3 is TGTGCCAGCAGTTTTCTCGGGGTAAGCGAGCAGTACTTC. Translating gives CASSFLGVSEQYF.